This T cell receptor beta chain was recovered during a study of T cell responses to AZD1222 COVID-19 vaccine (dated by TCRdb to the early 2020s). Turning to the overall study: AZD1222 recipients given second doses at about 4 weeks or at about 12 weeks were pooled, since spike-specific TCR depth and breadth were not found to differ between the two schedules. Trial participants were enrolled by age into subgroups of 18-55, 56-69 and 70-plus years, and around 150, 28 and 57 TCR-sequenced participants, respectively, were included in these subgroups. A total of over 230 trial participants underwent TCR sequencing, of whom 200 to 220 received two doses of AZD1222 and about 25 received two doses of the MenACWY control vaccine. Study-wide conclusions, independent of this receptor: Participants were mostly white British, with more females than males. The authors suggested clonal diversity may have been underestimated. Only a handful of AZD1222 recipients were SARS-CoV-2 seropositive at baseline, limiting conclusions about previously exposed vaccinees. Vaccine-associated CD4 TCRs spanned the whole spike protein, with dominant responses in regions 160-218 and 743-854. Because no day 14 peak-response samples were available, repertoires were characterized only after the peak T cell response. Reportedly, almost half of the unique spike-specific TCRs recognized epitopes lying outside the regions that are mutated in the B.1.351 and B.1.1.7 variants. The 56-69-year group was small, and its depth increase did not reach significance, likely because of low power. A significant rise in spike-specific TCR breadth and depth was observed after two AZD1222 doses relative to day 0 and relative to MenACWY recipients.

The time point label, read with the paper, signifies: baseline before first vaccination. Vaccinee samples came from UK trials COV001 and COV002, including a single-blind randomized controlled phase 2/3 trial of AZD1222 (ChAdOx1 nCoV-19) in healthy adults. Trial participant PBMC samples were collected at day 0 and day 28 after the second dose for TCRbeta chain sequencing. The CDR3 numbers 17 residues from cysteine through phenylalanine. The kept DNA is CDR3 alone, 51 bases in frame from the first base. The germline V gene sets CDR1 to MNHEY and CDR2 to SVGEGT. The V end loses 4 bases and the J end loses 0 bases, and a stretch of 19 bases separates them. The CDR3 regions of human TCRbeta chains were analyzed by immunosequencing. The authors' pipeline ran thus. Repertoire TCRs were matched against a reference library of SARS-CoV-2-specific TCRs generated with the MIRA antigen-specificity platform. Breadth was defined as the fraction of unique TCRs that were SARS-CoV-2-associated, and depth was defined as the fraction of total T cells that were SARS-CoV-2-associated. Using the MIRA data, each spike-specific TCR was assigned both to the spike region to which the TCR was reactive and to a CD4 or CD8 class. Log10-transformed breadth and depth values were compared by one-way ANOVA with Sidak's multiple comparisons tests. The source is immuneACCESS, and TCRdb retained only in-frame sequences with V and J called. Part of the clones is not carried over; for the studies checked, unresolved V genes explain less than half of this, and the remainder is unexplained. For V, J and clone size, that table is used; D and trimming come from the DNA. The sample table holds around 180,000 clones, of which over 75% were seen once. Around 3% of the sample is held by the ten biggest clonotypes.

For this clone: This clone's antigen is unknown. Within one base of it there is no much larger clone, and no base qualities were kept.

Recombination connected TRBV6-2 or TRBV6-3 to TRBJ2-7; the D gene is perhaps TRBD2, on 7 matching bases. This specimen consisted of peripheral blood, obtained on day 0 of AZD1222 vaccination. The sequence was collected from an adult in good health. The CDR3 loop reads CASSSWENAGASYEQYF. In nucleotides, the sequence is TGTGCCAGCAGTTCGTGGGAAAACGCGGGGGCCTCCTACGAGCAGTACTTC.